These T cell receptor beta chains were read from a single sample in a study of T cells after yellow fever vaccination. TCRdb itself ran the 5' RACE reads through MiXCR, one entry per CDR3 protein. The repertoire holds 340,000 or so distinct CDR3 sequences, with approximately 12% as singletons. This sample comprised CD4+ T cells sorted from PBMCs, obtained 15 days after the yellow fever booster vaccination. The receptors come from a man aged 18 to 30 who received the YFV17D yellow fever vaccine. CDR3s include the opening cysteine and the closing phenylalanine or tryptophan. D genes are given only for firm matches.

TRBV7-6	-	TRBJ2-5	CASKSRGAWETQYF
TRBV20-1	-	TRBJ2-3	CSAPGDSRDTQYF
TRBV11-2	-	TRBJ1-2	CASRRLSRGGYGYTF
TRBV9	-	TRBJ2-1	CASSATGALIHNEQFF
TRBV4-3	-	TRBJ2-2	CASSQKGRQSNTGELFF
TRBV5-6	TRBD1	TRBJ2-5	CASSFLGTGGEGQYF
TRBV6-5	TRBD2	TRBJ2-5	CASSVAGGQETQYF
TRBV6-5	TRBD1	TRBJ1-2	CASGDRPTHFYGYTF
TRBV2	-	TRBJ1-1	CASSELPGAGTEAFF
TRBV10-3	-	TRBJ2-4	CAISVGWDLAKNIQYF
TRBV4-1	-	TRBJ1-5	CASSQSGQFNEPQHF
TRBV16	-	TRBJ1-4	CASSAQGGEKLFF
TRBV12-3/TRBV12-4	-	TRBJ1-2	CASNAGSGSNYGYTF
TRBV7-2	-	TRBJ2-3	CASSLARGIQYF
TRBV10-3	-	TRBJ1-6	CAITLSYNSPLHF
TRBV20-1	-	TRBJ1-4	CSARDPGESREKLFF
TRBV6-2/TRBV6-3	-	TRBJ2-5	CASSWGLYQETQYF
TRBV6-2/TRBV6-3	-	TRBJ1-5	CASSTGDPNSRVNQPQHF
TRBV6-2/TRBV6-3	TRBD1	TRBJ1-5	CASSRLTGGLAQPQHF
TRBV5-1	TRBD1	TRBJ1-4	CASSLGDRGSGEKLFF
TRBV7-2	TRBD1	TRBJ1-1	CASSLGPQGAFF
TRBV5-1	-	TRBJ2-3	CASSLVGSRGPDDTQYF
TRBV28	TRBD2	TRBJ2-3	CASSGTSGGQDTQYF
TRBV12-3/TRBV12-4	-	TRBJ2-6	CASRPGQGTWLAVLTF
TRBV12-3/TRBV12-4	-	TRBJ1-2	CASTHTGLANYGYTF
TRBV12-3/TRBV12-4	-	TRBJ2-5	CASSSAVGSQETQYF
TRBV28	TRBD2	TRBJ2-1	CASSLFGGSYNEQFF
TRBV15	-	TRBJ1-5	CATSRDQVRGNQPQHF
TRBV10-3	-	TRBJ2-1	CATDRTSNSYNEQFF
TRBV7-8	TRBD2	TRBJ2-3	CASSLVAGGLSNTQYF
TRBV24-1	TRBD2	TRBJ2-3	CATSDPGASGGASDTQYF
TRBV12-3/TRBV12-4	-	TRBJ1-5	CASSAGTQPQHF
TRBV20-1	-	TRBJ1-1	CSASAGSPTEAFF
TRBV5-1	-	TRBJ2-3	CASSPLQGEDTQYF
TRBV6-4	-	TRBJ1-6	CASSLSLRSPLHF
TRBV11-1	-	TRBJ1-1	CASSLTVLNTEAFF
TRBV5-6	-	TRBJ1-1	CASSATVNTEAFF
TRBV4-1	-	TRBJ1-2	CASSQDQGRASTF
TRBV6-5	-	TRBJ1-3	CASSYSVAGASNTIYF
TRBV6-6	TRBD1	TRBJ1-5	CASRDTGGNQPQHF
TRBV7-9	-	TRBJ1-5	CASSPSGWGTRQPQHF
TRBV4-3	TRBD2	TRBJ2-4	CASSQVSGGANIQYF
TRBV4-2	TRBD2	TRBJ2-3	CASSQDTGGGTDTQYF
TRBV6-2/TRBV6-3	TRBD1	TRBJ2-1	CASSYSKSPQGARRYNEQFF
TRBV28	-	TRBJ2-1	CASSYVGGLYNEQFF
TRBV20-1	-	TRBJ1-1	CSARGANTEAFF
TRBV5-1	-	TRBJ2-3	CASSLENVGADTQYF
TRBV7-6	-	TRBJ1-1	CASSSLAGNTEAFF
TRBV28	-	TRBJ1-2	CASSPSTRRGGYTF
TRBV15	TRBD1	TRBJ2-3	CATSRVLLPGQGPADTQYF
TRBV20-1	TRBD1	TRBJ2-4	CSASRRGSIQYF
TRBV2	TRBD2	TRBJ2-7	CASSGLGGRIHEQYF
TRBV5-1	TRBD2	TRBJ2-3	CASRIQLSGADTQYF
TRBV24-1	-	TRBJ1-1	CATSDLWSVPLNTEAFF
TRBV5-1	TRBD1	TRBJ2-6	CASRKGAGTGAAGANVLTF
TRBV4-3	-	TRBJ2-6	CASSQDRGTGANVLTF
TRBV4-2	-	TRBJ1-4	CASSQAGNEKLFF